This T cell receptor (beta chain) was retrieved from a study of vaccination and CD4 T cells after COVID-19. At the level of the study: Convalescent donors totaled six males and four females, including two who were Hispanic. Study-wide findings and caveats: Within convalescent individuals, 304 out of 307 vaccine-specific clones proved to be spike mono-reactive.

From germline, CDR1 is MDHEN and CDR2 SYDVKM. Trimming left V 6 bases short and J 2 bases short, with 15 bases between. This CDR3 contains 15 residues. Stated treatment: approximately nine-day PBMC culture with coronavirus spike peptide pools or control peptides (ViraFEST assay). US Alpha, Beta and Delta variants postdated the positive PCR dates, which ran from March to December 2020. Each of days 3 and 7 saw half the medium replaced by fresh IL-2 medium. Sequenced with the Oncomine TCR Beta short-read assay was DNA taken from cultured CD4+ T cells. TCRdb called the PCR reads again in MiXCR, with one record for every CDR3 protein. The table lists 18,000 or so distinct CDR3 sequences, approximately 53% of them singletons, with around 7.7% in the top ten. Details on this clonotype: The antigen is not known.

The receptor was derived from a human donor who had recovered from COVID-19. The V gene is TRBV28, the J gene TRBJ2-3; possibly TRBD1 for D (6 bases). The source material was CD4+ T cells from blood, cultured in vitro, sampled before SARS-CoV-2 vaccination. In nucleotides, the CDR3 is TGTGCCAGCAGCCCCCCGGACAGATACACAGATACGCAGTATTTT. This translates into CASSPPDRYTDTQYF.